Given below is one TCR beta chain in context. Its antigen is undetermined. The data derive from a study of T cell responses to AZD1222 COVID-19 vaccine. Data came from immunoSEQ multiplex PCR; TCRdb stores just in-frame clones and leaves some out. The sample shows approximately 110,000 clones, roughly nine tenths of them seen only once. From germline, CDR1 is LGHDT and CDR2 YNNKEL (reference sequence). This CDR3 spans 14 amino acids. V was cut by 8 bases and J by 5 bases, with 18 bases left in between. Points from the study as a whole: The breadth and depth of Spike-specific TCRs increased once two AZD1222 doses had been given.

The source material was peripheral blood, sampled on day 0 of AZD1222 vaccination. The chain combines TRBV3-1 (or the pseudogene TRBV3-2) with TRBJ2-5; possibly TRBD1 or TRBD2 for D (5 bases each). The clonotype comes from an adult in good health. The CDR3 region is CASGSRVSGETQYF. CDR3 nucleotides: TGTGCCAGCGGATCCAGGGTATCGGGGGAGACCCAGTACTTC.